The clone carrying this T cell receptor beta chain was detected only a few times. Its target is unknown. The sample is drawn from a study of tumor-infiltrating lymphocytes in localized non-small cell lung cancer. Background on the study: Resected tumor was paired with non-adjacent uninvolved lung from the same patient. Study-level results: IM1 and IM2 tumors showed no difference in T-cell fraction. Different pieces of the same tissue were used for each assay.

Some clones are missing from TCRdb's copy, which holds only in-frame ones; the method was immunoSEQ multiplex PCR. The repertoire holds about 14,000 clones, with 70% to 80% as singletons. CDR1 is ENHRY and CDR2 is SYGVKD in the germline V gene. CDR3 size: 14 residues. J was trimmed by 5 bases and V by 2 bases; bases with no gene match: 4. The chain uses TRBV10-3 and TRBJ2-5; 8 nucleotides align to TRBD2. Sequenced material: lung tumor tissue. The TCR originated in a human donor with non-small cell lung cancer. CDR3 DNA: TGTGCCATCAGTGAGCGGGAGGGCTTGGAGACCCAGTACTTC. This codes for CAISEREGLETQYF.